These 2 T cell receptor beta chains came from one sample sequenced in a study of control samples from healthy donors and cancer patients. The data were produced by immunoSEQ multiplex PCR, yet TCRdb's version contains in-frame clones alone and is incomplete. The table includes around 99,000 clones, approximately 90% detected once. Material: blood. These receptors all come from a human donor in good health. The donor label of this sample is uncertain.

Here the CDR3 DNA reads TGTGCCAGCAGTGAATGGGGGGGGTTGGCCCATGAGCAGTTCTTC. Protein: CASSEWGGLAHEQFF. The chain couples TRBV25-1 to TRBJ2-1, with 7 bases identical to TRBD2. The CDR3 runs to 15 residues. CDR1 and CDR2 from the germline V gene are MGHDK and SYGVNS. The V gene end was trimmed by 1 base and the J gene end by 8 bases; junction bases not matched to a gene: 8.

This chain links TRBV6-4 with TRBJ1-6; D is undetermined. V was cut by 5 bases and J by 5 bases, with 25 bases left in between. Germline V CDR1 and CDR2: MRHNA, SNTAGT. The CDR3 extends over 19 amino acids. CDR3 in amino acids: CASSRGPIHLGQNNSPLHF. Written as DNA, the CDR3 is TGTGCCAGCAGTAGAGGTCCAATACACCTGGGCCAAAATAATTCACCCCTCCACTTT.